One sample yielded the 14 T cell receptor beta chains listed below, sequenced in a study of blood T cell repertoires in COVID-19. Repertoires were generated with immunoSEQ multiplex PCR, while TCRdb's copy carries only in-frame clones and drops some. The table includes about 420,000 clones, roughly 90% detected once. Material for sequencing was peripheral blood. The receptors come from a man aged 18 to 29 with COVID-19, enrolled during active disease.

The V and J genes are TRBV9 and TRBJ1-6, with 12 nucleotides matching TRBD1. The CDR3 length is 17 residues. V lost 3 bases, J lost 9 bases, and 10 bases stayed unmatched. Germline V gene data show CDR1 as SGDLS and CDR2 as YYNGEE. Written as DNA, the CDR3 is TGTGCCAGCAGCGCCCGGGACAGGGGGCTTTCGGGTTCACCCCTCCACTTT. It encodes CASSARDRGLSGSPLHF.

The chain carries TRBV6-1 and TRBJ1-5; D not certain. V lost 0 bases, J lost 2 bases, and 11 bases lay in between. The germline V gene has CDR1 MNHNS and CDR2 SASEGT. The length of the CDR3 is 16 residues. CDR3 bases: TGTGCCAGCAGTGAAGCTCGCTTTCGGGGCAATCAGCCCCAGCATTTT. This gives the protein CASSEARFRGNQPQHF.

The chain employs TRBV29-1 and TRBJ1-1; TRBD1 agrees at 7 bases. After removal of 4 bases from V and 10 bases from J, the junction contained 9 bases not matched to a gene. The CDR3 sequence is 12 residues long. Germline V gene lookup returns CDR1 SQVTM and CDR2 ANQGSEA. The CDR3 here is CSVAGTEVRAFF. CDR3 sequence (DNA): TGCAGCGTTGCTGGGACAGAAGTTCGAGCTTTCTTT.

This clone was seen only once. This rearrangement joins TRBV5-8 to TRBJ2-7; 8 positions match TRBD1. CDR1 and CDR2 (germline): SGHTS, YDEGEE. The CDR3 has 14 amino acids. Trimming took 4 bases from V and 1 from J; bases not matched to a gene: 4. CDR3 DNA sequence: TGTGCCAGCAGCGATCGGACAGGGTCCTACGAGCAGTACTTC. Its translation: CASSDRTGSYEQYF.

This sequence joins TRBV29-1 and TRBJ2-1; 11 nucleotides agree with TRBD2. CDR3 length: 13 residues. V shed 7 bases, J shed 7 bases, and the junction held 6 bases outside the gene matches. Germline lookup yields CDR1 SQVTM and CDR2 ANQGSEA. This CDR3 is CSATSGGFNEQFF. For the CDR3, the DNA is TGCAGCGCAACTAGCGGGGGCTTTAATGAGCAGTTCTTC.

V and J are TRBV11-3 and TRBJ1-1; 7 bases map to TRBD1. V was clipped by 1 base and J by 3 bases; unmatched bases: 5. Germline V gene data show CDR1 as SGHNT and CDR2 as YENEEA. The CDR3 is 15 residues long. This CDR3 is CASSLVVRGDTEAFF. The DNA for the CDR3 is TGTGCCAGCAGCTTAGTGGTCAGGGGGGACACTGAAGCTTTCTTT.

This chain links TRBV2 with TRBJ2-1; D might be TRBD2 (6 bases). V lost 7 bases, J lost 6 bases, and 22 bases lay in between. The germline V gene encodes CDR1 SNHLY and CDR2 FYNNEI. There are 16 residues in the CDR3. The CDR3 DNA reads as TGTGCCAGCAACCCCTGGGGTAGCGGCATCCGCAATGAGCAGTTCTTC. As protein: CASNPWGSGIRNEQFF.

This chain joins TRBV6-5 and TRBJ2-7; D may be TRBD2 (6 bases). The V and J ends lost 8 bases and 0 bases respectively, with 14 bases between them. Germline V lookup: CDR1 MNHEY, CDR2 SVGAGI. This CDR3 contains 14 residues. CDR3 sequence (DNA): TGTGCCAGCTGGGGGGTCACCACCTCCTACGAGCAGTACTTC. Translation: CASWGVTTSYEQYF.

This clone was recorded a few times. The chain combines TRBV12-5 with TRBJ2-7; 8 positions match TRBD2. Germline V gives CDR1 LGHNT, CDR2 FRNRAP. The CDR3 is 15 amino acids. Unmatched junction bases numbered 8, after V lost 5 bases and J lost 2 bases. The CDR3 bases are TGTGCTAGTGGTGTGTCGGCGGGAGGAGCCTACGAGCAGTACTTC. Translated, it gives CASGVSAGGAYEQYF.

The chain recombines TRBV18 with TRBJ2-7; weak D call: TRBD1 (7 bases). The germline V gene has CDR1 KGHSH and CDR2 LQKENI. V was pared by 2 bases and J by 4 bases, with 15 bases between. There are 15 residues in the CDR3. CDR3 amino acids: CASSPSQGGGYEQYF. CDR3 nucleotides: TGTGCCAGCTCACCATCCCAGGGGGGTGGATACGAGCAGTACTTC.

CDR3 region: CASSLPGRYYEQYF. CDR3 nucleotides: TGTGCCAGCAGCTTACCTGGCAGGTATTACGAGCAGTACTTC. This chain uses TRBV7-3 with TRBJ2-7; D not resolved. Trimming took 2 bases from V and 4 from J, leaving 12 bases between them. Per the germline V gene, CDR1 is SGHTA and CDR2 is FQGTGA. This CDR3 region has 14 residues.

V and J are TRBV18 and TRBJ2-1, with D unclear. Per the germline V gene, CDR1 is KGHSH and CDR2 is LQKENI. This CDR3 has 13 amino acids. V lost 2 bases and J lost 5, with 7 bases in between. The CDR3 is CASSPNKNNEQFF. The CDR3, as DNA: TGTGCCAGCTCACCAAACAAAAACAATGAGCAGTTCTTC. The whole variable domain, remainder taken from reference TRBV18 and TRBJ2-1, is NAGVMQNPRHLVRRRGQEARLRCSPMKGHSHVYWYRQLPEEGLKFMVYLQKENIIDESGMPKERFSAEFPKEGPSILRIQQVVRGDSAAYFCASSPNKNNEQFFGPGTRLTVL.

The chain joins TRBV9 to TRBJ2-3, with D possibly TRBD2 on 6 matching bases. Germline assignment: CDR1 SGDLS and CDR2 YYNGEE. CDR3 size: 15 residues. The V end was cut by 4 bases, the J end by 2 bases, with 14 bases between. CDR3 in DNA: TGTGCCAGCAGCCCCTTAGCGGAGTTCACAGATACGCAGTATTTT. Its protein product is CASSPLAEFTDTQYF.

The rearrangement uses TRBV12-5 and TRBJ2-1, with a weak D call TRBD1 (5 bases). The CDR3 extends over 13 amino acids. The V end was cut by 5 bases, the J end by 8 bases, with 13 bases between. Germline values: CDR1 LGHNT, CDR2 FRNRAP. The CDR3 coding sequence is TGTGCTAGTGGTCCCAGGGCCTGGGATGAGCAGTTCTTC. This sequence encodes CASGPRAWDEQFF. Together with reference TRBV12-5 and TRBJ2-1, the CDR3 gives the full variable domain: DARVTQTPRHKVTEMGQEVTMRCQPILGHNTVFWYRQTMMQGLELLAYFRNRAPLDDSGMPKDRFSAEMPDATLATLKIQPSEPRDSAVYFCASGPRAWDEQFFGPGTRLTVL.